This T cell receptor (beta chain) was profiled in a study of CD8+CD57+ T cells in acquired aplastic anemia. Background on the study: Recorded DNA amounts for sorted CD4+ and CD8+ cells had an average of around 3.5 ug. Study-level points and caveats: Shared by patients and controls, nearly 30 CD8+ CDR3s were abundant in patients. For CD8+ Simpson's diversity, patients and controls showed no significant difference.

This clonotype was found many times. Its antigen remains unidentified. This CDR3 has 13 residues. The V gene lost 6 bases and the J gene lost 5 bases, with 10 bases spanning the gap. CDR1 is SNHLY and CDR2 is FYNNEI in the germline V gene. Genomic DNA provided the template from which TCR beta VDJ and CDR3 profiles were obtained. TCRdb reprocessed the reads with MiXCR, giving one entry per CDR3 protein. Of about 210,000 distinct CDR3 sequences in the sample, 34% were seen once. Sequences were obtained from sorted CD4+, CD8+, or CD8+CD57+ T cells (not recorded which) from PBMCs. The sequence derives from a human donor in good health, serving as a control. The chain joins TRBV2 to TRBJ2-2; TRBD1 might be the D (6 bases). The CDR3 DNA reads TGTGCCAGCAGATGGACAGAAACCGGGGAGCTGTTTTTT. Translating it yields CASRWTETGELFF.